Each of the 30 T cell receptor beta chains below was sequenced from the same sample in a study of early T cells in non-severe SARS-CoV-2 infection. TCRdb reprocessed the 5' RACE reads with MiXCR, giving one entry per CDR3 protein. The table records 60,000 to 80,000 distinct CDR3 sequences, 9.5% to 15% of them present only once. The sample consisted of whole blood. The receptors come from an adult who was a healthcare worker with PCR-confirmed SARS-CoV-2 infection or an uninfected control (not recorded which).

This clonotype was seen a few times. The CDR3 bases are TGTGCCAGCAGCCAAGGACTAGAAGAGACCCAGTACTTC. Translation: CASSQGLEETQYF. V is TRBV14 and J is TRBJ2-5; perhaps TRBD2 as D (6 bases). The CDR3 is 13 amino acids. V lost 1 base, J lost 3 bases, and 6 bases lay in between. Per germline, CDR1 SGHDN and CDR2 FVKESK.

In DNA form, the CDR3 reads TGTGCCAGCAGCTTACCGGGAGTGGGATACAATGAGCAGTTCTTC. Translated, it gives CASSLPGVGYNEQFF. The V gene is TRBV7-8, the J gene TRBJ2-1, with a tentative D call TRBD2 (6 bases). The CDR3 covers 15 residues. Germline V gene lookup returns CDR1 SGHVS and CDR2 FQNEAQ. Deletions cut 2 bases from V and 4 bases from J, with 12 bases between.

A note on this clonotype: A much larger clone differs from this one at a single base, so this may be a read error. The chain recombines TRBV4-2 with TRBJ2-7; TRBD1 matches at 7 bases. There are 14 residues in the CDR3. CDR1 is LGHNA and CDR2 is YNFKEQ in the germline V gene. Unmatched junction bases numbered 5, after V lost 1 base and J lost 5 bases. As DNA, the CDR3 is TGTGCCAGCAGCCAAGCAATAGGGGGCAACGAGCAGTACTTC. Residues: CASSQAIGGNEQYF.

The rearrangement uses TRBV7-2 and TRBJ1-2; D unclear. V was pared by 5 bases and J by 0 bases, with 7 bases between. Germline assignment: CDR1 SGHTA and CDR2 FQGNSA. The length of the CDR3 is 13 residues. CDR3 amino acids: CASSTFPNYGYTF. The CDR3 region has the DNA TGTGCCAGCAGCACCTTTCCTAACTATGGCTACACCTTC.

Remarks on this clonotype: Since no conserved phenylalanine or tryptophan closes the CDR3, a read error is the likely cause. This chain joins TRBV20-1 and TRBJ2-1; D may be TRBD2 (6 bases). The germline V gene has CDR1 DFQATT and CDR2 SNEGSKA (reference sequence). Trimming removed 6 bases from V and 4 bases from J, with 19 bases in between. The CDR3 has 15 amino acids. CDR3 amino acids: CSAPSRETSYNEQFI. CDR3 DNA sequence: TGCAGTGCCCCATCCCGGGAGACGTCGTACAATGAGCAGTTCATC.

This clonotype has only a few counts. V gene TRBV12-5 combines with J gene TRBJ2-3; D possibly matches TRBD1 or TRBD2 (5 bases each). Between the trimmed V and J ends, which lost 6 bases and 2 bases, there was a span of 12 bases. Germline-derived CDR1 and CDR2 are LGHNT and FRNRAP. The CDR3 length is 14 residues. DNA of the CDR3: TGTGCTAGTGGCTCGGGACCCTACACAGATACGCAGTATTTT. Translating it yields CASGSGPYTDTQYF.

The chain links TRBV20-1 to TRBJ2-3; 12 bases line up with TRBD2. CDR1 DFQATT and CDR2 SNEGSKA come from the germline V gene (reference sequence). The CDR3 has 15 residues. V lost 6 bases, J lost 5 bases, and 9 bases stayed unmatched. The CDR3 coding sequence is TGCAGTGCCGAGAGGACTAGCGGGATTAAAGATACGCAGTATTTT. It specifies CSAERTSGIKDTQYF.

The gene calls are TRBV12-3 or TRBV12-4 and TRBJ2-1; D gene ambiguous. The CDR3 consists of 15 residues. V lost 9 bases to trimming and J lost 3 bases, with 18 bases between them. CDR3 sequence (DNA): TGTGCCAGTCAAAATTCCGGCCGTTACTACAATGAGCAGTTCTTC. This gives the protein CASQNSGRYYNEQFF.

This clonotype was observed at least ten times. CDR3 loop: CASSFTGLWGAFF. CDR3 coding DNA: TGTGCCAGCAGCTTCACAGGGTTATGGGGAGCTTTCTTT. This chain joins TRBV11-2 and TRBJ1-1; a weak D match, TRBD1 (6 bases). This CDR3 has 13 amino acids. V was cut by 3 bases and J by 10 bases, with 15 bases left in between. Germline CDR1 and CDR2: SGHAT and FQNNGV.

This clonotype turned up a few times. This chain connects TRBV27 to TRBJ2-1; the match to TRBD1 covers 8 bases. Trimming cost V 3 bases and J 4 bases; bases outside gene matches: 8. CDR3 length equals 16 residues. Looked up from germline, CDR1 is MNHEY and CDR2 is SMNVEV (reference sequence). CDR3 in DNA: TGTGCCAGCAGTTTTCTTCAGGGGGCTAGGTACAATGAGCAGTTCTTC. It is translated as CASSFLQGARYNEQFF.

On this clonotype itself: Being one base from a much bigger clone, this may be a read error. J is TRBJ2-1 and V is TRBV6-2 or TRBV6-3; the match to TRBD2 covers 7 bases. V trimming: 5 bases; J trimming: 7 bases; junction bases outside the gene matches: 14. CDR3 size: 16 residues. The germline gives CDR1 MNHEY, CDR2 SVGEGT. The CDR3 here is CASSTGRLVGGNEQFF. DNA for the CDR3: TGTGCCAGCAGTACCGGTCGACTAGTGGGAGGGAATGAGCAGTTCTTC.

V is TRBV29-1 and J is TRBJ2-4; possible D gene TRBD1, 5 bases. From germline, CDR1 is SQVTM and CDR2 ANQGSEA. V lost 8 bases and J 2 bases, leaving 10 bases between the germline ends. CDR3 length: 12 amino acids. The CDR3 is CSFGHSKNIQYF. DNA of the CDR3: TGCAGCTTTGGACATTCCAAAAACATTCAGTACTTC. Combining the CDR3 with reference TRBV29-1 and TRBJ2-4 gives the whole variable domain SAVISQKPSRDICQRGTSLTIQCQVDSQVTMMFWYRQQPGQSLTLIATANQGSEATYESGFVIDKFPISRPNLTFSTLTVSNMSPEDSSIYLCSFGHSKNIQYFGAGTRLSVL.

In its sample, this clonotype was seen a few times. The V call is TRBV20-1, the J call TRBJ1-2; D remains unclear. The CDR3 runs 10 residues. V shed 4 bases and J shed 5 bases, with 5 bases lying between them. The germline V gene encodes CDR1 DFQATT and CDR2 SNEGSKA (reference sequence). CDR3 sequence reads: CSAKEYGYTF. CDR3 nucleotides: TGCAGTGCTAAGGAATATGGCTACACCTTC.

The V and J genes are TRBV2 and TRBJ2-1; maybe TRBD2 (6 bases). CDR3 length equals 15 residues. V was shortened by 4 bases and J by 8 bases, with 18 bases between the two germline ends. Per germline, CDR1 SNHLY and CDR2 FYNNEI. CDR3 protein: CASSGRRGSVYEQFF. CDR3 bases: TGTGCCAGCAGTGGGAGGAGGGGCTCCGTCTATGAGCAGTTCTTC.

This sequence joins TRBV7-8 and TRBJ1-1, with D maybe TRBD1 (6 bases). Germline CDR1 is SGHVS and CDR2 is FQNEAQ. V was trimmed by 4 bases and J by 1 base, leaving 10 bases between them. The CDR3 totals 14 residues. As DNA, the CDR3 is TGTGCCAGCAGCTCCCAAGGGGGGAACACTGAAGCTTTCTTT. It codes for CASSSQGGNTEAFF.

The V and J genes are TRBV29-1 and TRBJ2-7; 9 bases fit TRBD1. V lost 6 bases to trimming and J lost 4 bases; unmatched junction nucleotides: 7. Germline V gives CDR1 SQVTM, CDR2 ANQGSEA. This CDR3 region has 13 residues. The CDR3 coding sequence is TGCAGCGTCCCCGGGACAGGGAAGTACGAGCAGTACTTC. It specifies CSVPGTGKYEQYF.

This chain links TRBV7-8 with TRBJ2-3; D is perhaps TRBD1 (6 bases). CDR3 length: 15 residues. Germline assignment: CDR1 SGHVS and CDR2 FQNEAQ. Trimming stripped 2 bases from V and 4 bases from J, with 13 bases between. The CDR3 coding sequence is TGTGCCAGCAGCTTATCGGCAGGGGCGGCAGATACGCAGTATTTT. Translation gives CASSLSAGAADTQYF.

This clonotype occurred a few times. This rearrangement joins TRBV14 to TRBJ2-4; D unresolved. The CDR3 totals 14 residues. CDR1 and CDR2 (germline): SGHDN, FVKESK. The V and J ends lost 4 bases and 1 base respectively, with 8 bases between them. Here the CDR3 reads CASSPQAAKNIQYF. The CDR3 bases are TGTGCCAGCAGCCCCCAGGCGGCCAAAAACATTCAGTACTTC.

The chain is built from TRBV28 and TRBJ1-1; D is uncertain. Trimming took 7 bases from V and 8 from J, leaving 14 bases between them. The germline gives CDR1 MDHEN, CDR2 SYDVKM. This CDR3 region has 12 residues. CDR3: CASTLRRGEAFF. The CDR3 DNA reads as TGTGCCAGCACCTTGCGGCGCGGAGAAGCTTTCTTT.

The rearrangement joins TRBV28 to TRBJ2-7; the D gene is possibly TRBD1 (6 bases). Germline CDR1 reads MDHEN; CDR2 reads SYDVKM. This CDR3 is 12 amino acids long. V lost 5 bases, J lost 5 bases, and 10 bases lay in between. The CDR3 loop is CASSLRTDEQYF. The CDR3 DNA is TGTGCCAGCAGTCTCAGGACAGACGAGCAGTACTTC. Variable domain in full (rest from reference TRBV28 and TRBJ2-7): DVKVTQSSRYLVKRTGEKVFLECVQDMDHENMFWYRQDPGLGLRLIYFSYDVKMKEKGDIPEGYSVSREKKERFSLILESASTNQTSMYLCASSLRTDEQYFGPGTRLTVT.

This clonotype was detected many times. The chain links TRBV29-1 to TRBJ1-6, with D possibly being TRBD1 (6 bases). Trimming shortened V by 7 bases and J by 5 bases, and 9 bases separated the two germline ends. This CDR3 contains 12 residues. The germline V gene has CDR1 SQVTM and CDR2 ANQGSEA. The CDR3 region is CSARDNNSPLHF. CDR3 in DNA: TGCAGCGCCAGGGACAATAATTCACCCCTCCACTTT.

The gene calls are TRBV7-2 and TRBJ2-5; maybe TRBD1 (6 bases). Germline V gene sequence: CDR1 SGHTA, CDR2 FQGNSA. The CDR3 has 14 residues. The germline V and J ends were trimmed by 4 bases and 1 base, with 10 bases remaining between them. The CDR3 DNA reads TGTGCCAGCAGCTATCGACAGGCCCAAGAGACCCAGTACTTC. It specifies CASSYRQAQETQYF.

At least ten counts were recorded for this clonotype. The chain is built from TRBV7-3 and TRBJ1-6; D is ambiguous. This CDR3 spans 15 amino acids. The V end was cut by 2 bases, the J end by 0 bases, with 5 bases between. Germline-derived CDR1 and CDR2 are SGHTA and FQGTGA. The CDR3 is CASSLESSYNSPLHF. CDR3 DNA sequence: TGTGCCAGCAGCTTAGAAAGCTCCTATAATTCACCCCTCCACTTT.

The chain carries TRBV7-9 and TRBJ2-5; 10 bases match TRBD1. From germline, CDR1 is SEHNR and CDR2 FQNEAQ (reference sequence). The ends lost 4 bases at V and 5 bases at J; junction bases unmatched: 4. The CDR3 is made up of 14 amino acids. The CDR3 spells CASSSQTGGETQYF. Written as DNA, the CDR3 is TGTGCCAGCAGCTCCCAGACAGGGGGCGAGACCCAGTACTTC. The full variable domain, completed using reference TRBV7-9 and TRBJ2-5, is DTGVSQNPRHKITKRGQNVTFRCDPISEHNRLYWYRQTLGQGPEFLTYFQNEAQLEKSRLLSDRFSAERPKGSFSTLEIQRTEQGDSAMYLCASSSQTGGETQYFGPGTRLLVL.

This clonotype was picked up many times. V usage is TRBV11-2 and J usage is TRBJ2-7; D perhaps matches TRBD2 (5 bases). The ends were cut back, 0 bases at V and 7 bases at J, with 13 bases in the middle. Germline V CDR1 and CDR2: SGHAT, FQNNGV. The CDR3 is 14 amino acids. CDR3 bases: TGTGCCAGCAGCTTAGATATCGGGGTTCAGGAGCAGTACTTC. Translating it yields CASSLDIGVQEQYF.

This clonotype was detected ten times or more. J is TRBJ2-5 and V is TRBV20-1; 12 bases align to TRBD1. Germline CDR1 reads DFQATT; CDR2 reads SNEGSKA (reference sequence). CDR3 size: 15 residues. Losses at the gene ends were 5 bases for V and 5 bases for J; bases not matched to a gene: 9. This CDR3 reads CSAALGTGGRETQYF. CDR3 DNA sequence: TGCAGTGCTGCGCTTGGGACAGGGGGCAGGGAGACCCAGTACTTC.

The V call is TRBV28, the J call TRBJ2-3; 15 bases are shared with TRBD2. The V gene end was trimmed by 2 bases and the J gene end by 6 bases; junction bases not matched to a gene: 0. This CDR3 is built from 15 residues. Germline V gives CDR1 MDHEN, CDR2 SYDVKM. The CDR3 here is CASSLGTSGRDTQYF. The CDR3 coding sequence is TGTGCCAGCAGTTTAGGGACTAGCGGGAGGGATACGCAGTATTTT.

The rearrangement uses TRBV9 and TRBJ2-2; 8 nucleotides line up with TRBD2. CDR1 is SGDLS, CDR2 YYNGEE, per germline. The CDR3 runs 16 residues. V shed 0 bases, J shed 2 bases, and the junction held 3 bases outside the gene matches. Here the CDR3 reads CASSVAAGANTGELFF. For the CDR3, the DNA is TGTGCCAGCAGCGTAGCAGCGGGAGCTAACACCGGGGAGCTGTTTTTT.

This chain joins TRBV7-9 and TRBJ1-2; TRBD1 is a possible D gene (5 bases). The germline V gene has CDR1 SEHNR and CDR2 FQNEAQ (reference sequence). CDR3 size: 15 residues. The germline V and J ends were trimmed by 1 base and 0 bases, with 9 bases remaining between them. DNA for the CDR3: TGTGCCAGCAGCTTAGTCGGACACACTAACTATGGCTACACCTTC. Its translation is CASSLVGHTNYGYTF. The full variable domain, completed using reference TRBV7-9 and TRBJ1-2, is DTGVSQNPRHKITKRGQNVTFRCDPISEHNRLYWYRQTLGQGPEFLTYFQNEAQLEKSRLLSDRFSAERPKGSFSTLEIQRTEQGDSAMYLCASSLVGHTNYGYTFGSGTRLTVV.

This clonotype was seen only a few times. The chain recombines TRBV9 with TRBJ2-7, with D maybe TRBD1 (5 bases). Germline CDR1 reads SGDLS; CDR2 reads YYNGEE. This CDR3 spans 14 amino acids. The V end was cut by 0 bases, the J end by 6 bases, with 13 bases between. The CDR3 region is CASSVGSGKREQYF. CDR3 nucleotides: TGTGCCAGCAGCGTAGGGTCAGGGAAGCGCGAGCAGTACTTC.